This T cell receptor (beta chain) comes out of a study of Ad26.COV2.S vaccination and SARS-CoV-2 variants. As regards this clone: Antigen specificity is unknown. Sequence at one end of the junction differs from germline and may be a read error.

The study's findings and limits: In TCR breadth and depth analyses, total T cell responses may have been underestimated. Comparable non-spike TCR breadth was observed in vaccine and placebo recipients.

Treatment described: some 19 received Ad26.COV2.S at low or high dose, single or two shots; 5 received placebo; per-sample allocation not given. Day 63 after the first vaccine or placebo injection was the time point for sampling. Germline CDR1 and CDR2: WNHNN and SYGVQD (reference sequence). This CDR3 has 16 residues. The method was immunoSEQ multiplex PCR; TCRdb's version includes in-frame clones alone and lacks a portion of them. In the table there are about 350,000 clones, 88% of which are singletons. The chain has TRBV10-1 and TRBJ2-2; 7 positions agree with TRBD2. This TCR derives from a person between 18 and 60 years old who received the Ad26.COV2.S COVID-19 vaccine or a placebo. The sample was peripheral blood, taken in a trial of Ad26.COV2.S vaccine versus placebo. The CDR3 spells CASSIGGRPEHRGAVF. CDR3 bases: TGCGCCAGCTCCATCGGCGGGAGACCTGAACACCGGGGAGCTGTTTTT.